This TCR beta chain was profiled in a study of T-cell memory formation after mild COVID-19. Study results and limitations: Clonal second-wave expansions that peaked on day 37 had unconfirmed SARS-CoV-2 specificity. Contracting CD4+ clones lay largely in CM and EM, with CD8+ ones residing in EMRA. Cross-reactive memory appears to have joined, as suggested by some responding clones showing up in pre-infection memory.

In TCRdb, the 5' RACE reads were re-called with MiXCR into one record per CDR3 protein. This sample has under 600,000 distinct CDR3 sequences; about 22% occur once, and the top ten carry 7.5% to 9.5%. This CDR3 has 15 residues. Germline V gene data show CDR1 as SGHTA and CDR2 as FQGNSA. Trimming pared 0 bases from V and 10 bases from J, leaving 16 bases between. This clonotype has just a few counts. What it recognizes is unknown. The clonotype was recovered from an adult woman who had mild COVID-19 (a few samples of this study predate the infection). Cell type and time point are not known. The sequenced sample consisted of PBMCs or a T cell subset sorted from them (not recorded which). The V and J genes are TRBV7-2 and TRBJ2-1, with D possibly matching TRBD2 (5 bases). CDR3 protein: CASSLAGPPTGEQFF. CDR3 coding DNA: TGTGCCAGCAGCTTAGCCGGACCACCAACGGGGGAGCAGTTCTTC.